Listed below are T cell receptor beta chains from one sample, sequenced in a study of T cell repertoires in cytomegalovirus infection. No cognate antigen is known for these TCRs. TCRdb used MiXCR to reprocess the reads, holding one entry per CDR3 protein. The repertoire holds over 250,000 distinct CDR3 sequences, with approximately 22% as singletons. This specimen was cultured PBMCs, taken from culture after CMV antigen stimulation. The receptors were sampled from a human donor in good health (CMV status not recorded). Some clones in this sample may be carry-over from other donors' samples. Each CDR3 is given with its conserved first and last residue. D genes are given only for firm matches. Where a row states a size, it is once, few, many or the class of an expanded clone; other rows omit it.

>TRBV7-2|many|TRBJ2-7|TRBD2
TGTGCCAGCAGCGGACTAGCGGGAAATTACGAGCAGTACTTC
CASSGLAGNYEQYF
>TRBV4-3|.|TRBJ2-3|TRBD2
TGCGCCAGCAGCCACGGGACTAGCGGGAGCACAGATACGCAGTATTTT
CASSHGTSGSTDTQYF
>TRBV30|.|TRBJ2-2|.
TGTGCCTGGAGAACCGGGACGCACACCGGGGAGCTGTTTTTT
CAWRTGTHTGELFF
>TRBV9|.|TRBJ2-1|.
TGTGCCAGCAGCGTCCGCGGGGACACAGGTTACAATGAGCAGTTCTTC
CASSVRGDTGYNEQFF
>TRBV20-1|.|TRBJ2-1|.
TGCAGTGCTAGATCCACCGGACTCGGATCCTACAATGAGCAGTTCTTC
CSARSTGLGSYNEQFF
>TRBV6-5|.|TRBJ1-2|TRBD1
TGTGCCAGCAGTTATGGGGACAGGGGAGGCTATGGCTACACCTTC
CASSYGDRGGYGYTF
>TRBV20-1|many|TRBJ2-5|TRBD1
TGCAGTGCTAGAGACGGCAGGGGGCTGGAGACCCAGTACTTC
CSARDGRGLETQYF
>TRBV4-3|.|TRBJ2-5|.
TGCGCCAGCAGCCCCCACCGGGCATGGGAGACCCAGTACTTC
CASSPHRAWETQYF
>TRBV20-1|.|TRBJ2-7|.
TGCAGTGCTCCCCCCAGGACCCTCTCCTACGAGCAGTACTTC
CSAPPRTLSYEQYF
>TRBV28|many|TRBJ2-7|TRBD2
TGTGCCAGCGGCGGGAGATTCGACGAGCAGTACTTC
CASGGRFDEQYF
>TRBV5-8|.|TRBJ2-1|TRBD2
TGTGCCAGCGGACCGTTGGTAGCGGGAGTTACTGAGCAGTTCTTC
CASGPLVAGVTEQFF
>TRBV11-2|few|TRBJ2-5|.
TGTGCCAGCAGCTTAGCGGGAAGGTACCAAGAGACCCAGTACTTC
CASSLAGRYQETQYF
>TRBV7-2|medium-sized|TRBJ2-3|TRBD2
TGTGCCAGCAGCTTAGTGTCAACGGGAGGGACAGATACGCAGTATTTT
CASSLVSTGGTDTQYF
>TRBV7-3|many|TRBJ2-5|.
TGTGCCAGCAGCTTAGGGCCTGGGGAGACCCAGTACTTC
CASSLGPGETQYF
>TRBV7-2|many|TRBJ2-1|.
TGTGCCAGCAGCTTACAGACTGGCGGGCCCTACAATGAGCAGTTCTTC
CASSLQTGGPYNEQFF
>TRBV2|.|TRBJ2-7|TRBD2
TGTGCCACACTAGCGGCCAGCTCCTACGAGCAGTACTTC
CATLAASSYEQYF
>TRBV27|.|TRBJ2-7|.
TGTGCCAGCAGTTTAACGGGGGAAAGGGGAGAGCAGTACTTC
CASSLTGERGEQYF
>TRBV7-2|.|TRBJ2-3|TRBD2
TGTGCCAGCAGCTTGCAGCGGGGGAACGAAGATACGCAGTATTTT
CASSLQRGNEDTQYF
>TRBV7-2|.|TRBJ2-5|TRBD1
TGTGCCAGCAGCCGACAGGGTGGGAAGGAGACCCAGTACTTC
CASSRQGGKETQYF
>TRBV4-3|.|TRBJ1-2|TRBD1
TGCGCCAGCAGCCAAGAACAGGGGAGAAACTATGGCTACACCTTC
CASSQEQGRNYGYTF
>TRBV12-3/TRBV12-4|.|TRBJ2-3|.
TGTGCCAGCAGTTTGGGGGCTAGCGTCACAGATACGCAGTATTTT
CASSLGASVTDTQYF
>TRBV20-1|.|TRBJ2-1|.
TGCAGTGCCTCCGGCAGGTATGAGAATGAGCAGTTCTTC
CSASGRYENEQFF
>TRBV27|few|TRBJ2-2|TRBD1
TGTGCCAGCAGCTCCCGGACAGGGGGGTTTGAGACCACCGGGGAGCTGTTTTTT
CASSSRTGGFETTGELFF
>TRBV5-1|.|TRBJ2-7|.
TGCGCCAGCAGCTTGAGTACGGCAGCGACCTCCTACGAGCAGTACTTC
CASSLSTAATSYEQYF
>TRBV6-5|many|TRBJ1-1|.
TGTGCCAGCAGTTACGGGCTCGGGGGGCCGGGGACTGAAGCTTTCTTT
CASSYGLGGPGTEAFF
>TRBV11-3|many|TRBJ1-1|.
TGTGCCAGCAGCTTCCGTTTAGGGAGGGCTGAAGCTTTCTTT
CASSFRLGRAEAFF
>TRBV12-3/TRBV12-4|.|TRBJ2-5|TRBD1
TGTGCCAGCAGCAATACAGGGGGCGTAGAGACCCAGTACTTC
CASSNTGGVETQYF
>TRBV12-3/TRBV12-4|many|TRBJ2-5|.
TGTGCCAGCAGTTTAGGATATCCCGGAGAGACCCAGTACTTC
CASSLGYPGETQYF
>TRBV20-1|few|TRBJ2-1|TRBD2
TGCAGTGCTAGAGGAGGGCGGGAGGGCCCCTACAATGAGCAGTTCTTC
CSARGGREGPYNEQFF
>TRBV7-9|.|TRBJ2-2|TRBD1
TGTGCCAGCAGCGGGAGGGACAGGGGAGTCACCGGGGAGCTGTTTTTT
CASSGRDRGVTGELFF
>TRBV20-1|.|TRBJ1-5|.
TGCAGTGCTAGAGATCCTCGGGGAAGTCAGCCCCAGCATTTT
CSARDPRGSQPQHF
>TRBV9|.|TRBJ1-2|.
TGTGCCAGCAACGACGGAGGATTCTATGGCTACACCTTC
CASNDGGFYGYTF
>TRBV28|.|TRBJ2-5|.
TGTGCCAGCAGTAAACGGCTACAAGAGACCCAGTACTTC
CASSKRLQETQYF
>TRBV5-4|many|TRBJ1-4|.
TGTGCCAGCAGCTTGGCTGGGGAGGGTAGGAGGAAACTGTTTTTT
CASSLAGEGRRKLFF
>TRBV7-2|many|TRBJ1-6|.
TGTGCCAGCAGCTTAGGGTCCTATTCACCCCTCCACTTT
CASSLGSYSPLHF
>TRBV20-1|.|TRBJ1-6|.
TGCAGTGCTACTTTCGAGACCTCCACGGGATCACCCCTCCACTTT
CSATFETSTGSPLHF
>TRBV7-2|.|TRBJ2-1|.
TGTGCCAGCAGCGACACTAGTTATGAGCAGTTCTTC
CASSDTSYEQFF
>TRBV19|few|TRBJ2-7|.
TGTGCCAGTAGTGCTGGGATTTTCTACGAGCAGTACTTC
CASSAGIFYEQYF
>TRBV9|few|TRBJ2-1|TRBD2
TGTGCCAGCAGCGTAGCCGCTAGCGGGCGTTACAATGAGCAGTTCTTC
CASSVAASGRYNEQFF
>TRBV5-6|.|TRBJ1-5|.
TGTGCCAGCAGCTTGCGGAGACAGCCCCAGCATTTT
CASSLRRQPQHF
>TRBV7-2|many|TRBJ2-7|.
TGTGCCAGCAGCCAGGACCTCGGGGAGCAGTACTTC
CASSQDLGEQYF
>TRBV20-1|.|TRBJ2-5|TRBD2
TGCAGTGCTAGTTACGGGAGGGCCCGGGAGACCCAGTGCTTC
CSASYGRARETQCF
>TRBV6-2/TRBV6-3|few|TRBJ1-2|.
TGTGCCAGCAGGAGGGCGCACCCCAAAGGATTAGACTATGGCTACACCTTC
CASRRAHPKGLDYGYTF
>TRBV6-5|few|TRBJ2-1|TRBD2
TGTGCCAGCAGTTACTCTCGACTAGCGGGAGGGCAAGACAATGAGCAGTTCTTC
CASSYSRLAGGQDNEQFF
>TRBV28|once|TRBJ2-4|TRBD1
TGTGCCACCGCGACAGGGCCAAACATTCAGTACTTC
CATATGPNIQYF
>TRBV7-8|many|TRBJ2-7|TRBD2
TGTGCCAGCAGCGCCCCTGGGGCTAGCGGGAGTAGCCACGAGCAGTACTTC
CASSAPGASGSSHEQYF
>TRBV7-9|few|TRBJ1-3|TRBD1
TGTGCCAGCAGCCCGCAGGGAGGTACAGGGGAAAGATCTGGAAACACCATATATTTT
CASSPQGGTGERSGNTIYF
>TRBV6-6|few|TRBJ1-2|TRBD1
TGTGCCAGCAGTTACTCAATACAGGGGGGTAGCTATGGCTACACCTTC
CASSYSIQGGSYGYTF
>TRBV7-9|few|TRBJ2-3|TRBD2
TGTGCCAGCAGCTTACCCCCTGGACTAGCCCTCCGTGGGACGCAGTATTTT
CASSLPPGLALRGTQYF
>TRBV28|few|TRBJ2-3|.
TGTGCCAGCAGCCAAGGGGGATCCACAGATACGCAGTATTTT
CASSQGGSTDTQYF
>TRBV6-5|.|TRBJ2-5|.
TGTGCCAGCAGTTACTCGAAGGGGGGCGGAGAGACCCAGTACTTC
CASSYSKGGGETQYF
>TRBV7-3|many|TRBJ2-1|TRBD2
TGTGCCAGCAGCTTAATTCCCTCGACTAGCGGGAGTTACAATGAGCAGTTCTTC
CASSLIPSTSGSYNEQFF